The sequence of this T cell receptor (beta chain) was determined in a study of T cell repertoires in cytomegalovirus infection. Overall study context: Evidence of both CMV infection and a matching HLA type came from public TCR beta signatures.

Study outcomes and limitations: Clonotype analysis showed dominance of the ex vivo response by HLA-C-restricted CMV-specific TCR beta clonotypes. The cumulative frequency of public TCR beta families identified carriers of CMV plus the relevant HLA.

The V and J ends lost 2 bases and 2 bases respectively, with 10 bases between them. Per the germline V gene, CDR1 is ENHRY and CDR2 is SYGVKD. The CDR3 loop spans 14 amino acids. In regard to this clonotype: What it binds is unknown.

TCRdb redid the calling of the reads with MiXCR, one entry per CDR3 protein. The repertoire has roughly 630,000 distinct CDR3 sequences, 20% to 30% of them found once; the top ten carry roughly 8%. The V call is TRBV10-3, the J call TRBJ2-7; TRBD2 might be the D (5 bases). The material sequenced was CD8+ T cells from PBMCs. This receptor was obtained from a human donor in good health (CMV status not recorded). Some clones in this sample may be carry-over from other donors' samples. Here the CDR3 reads CAISEDYLTYEQYF. CDR3 DNA: TGTGCCATCAGTGAGGACTACCTCACCTACGAGCAGTACTTC.